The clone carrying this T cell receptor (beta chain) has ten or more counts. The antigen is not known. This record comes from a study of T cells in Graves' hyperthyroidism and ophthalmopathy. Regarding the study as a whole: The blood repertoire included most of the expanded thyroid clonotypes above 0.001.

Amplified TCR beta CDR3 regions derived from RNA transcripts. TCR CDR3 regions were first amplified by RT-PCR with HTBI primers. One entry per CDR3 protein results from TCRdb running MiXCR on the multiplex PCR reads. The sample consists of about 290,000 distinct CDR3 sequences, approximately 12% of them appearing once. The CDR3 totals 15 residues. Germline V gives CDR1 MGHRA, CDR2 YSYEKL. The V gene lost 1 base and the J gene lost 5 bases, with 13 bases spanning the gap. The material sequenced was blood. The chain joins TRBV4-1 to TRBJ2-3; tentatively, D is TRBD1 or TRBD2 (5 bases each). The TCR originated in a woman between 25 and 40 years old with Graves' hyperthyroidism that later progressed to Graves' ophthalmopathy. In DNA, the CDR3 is TGCGCCAGCAGCCAAGTACCGGGACGTGGAGATACGCAGTATTTT. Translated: CASSQVPGRGDTQYF.